This T cell receptor beta chain was recorded in a study of spatial heterogeneity in lung cancer. On the study more broadly: Among detected sequences, beta-chain ones consistently exceeded alpha-chain ones in number. Raw reads showed each unique TCR and UMI combination turning up more than ten times on average.

V was cut by 1 base and J by 2 bases, with 15 bases left in between. The CDR3 covers 17 residues. This clonotype has ten or more counts. The time point denotes: blood at routine non-recurrence follow-up after resection. Without sorting, whole RNA was sequenced from tumor, nontumor lung or frozen PBMC. TCR cDNA molecules each had a unique molecular identifier. TCRdb reprocessed the 5' RACE reads via MiXCR and lists one record per CDR3 protein. The table includes around 47,000 distinct CDR3 sequences, around 7% detected once. The gene calls are TRBV12-3 or TRBV12-4 and TRBJ1-5; the D gene is possibly TRBD1 (5 bases). Source: PBMCs, taken at follow-up. The receptor was derived from a female donor with early-stage non-small cell lung cancer. The CDR3 DNA reads TGTGCCAGCAGTTTAGGGAGCGGGGGACGGGGCAATCAGCCCCAGCATTTT. As protein: CASSLGSGGRGNQPQHF.